Presented here are 14 T cell receptor beta chains from one specimen sequenced in a study of T-cell memory formation after mild COVID-19. TCRdb fed the 5' RACE reads into MiXCR, producing one record per CDR3 protein. The sample consists of almost 550,000 distinct CDR3 sequences, 20% of them appearing once. Sample: PBMCs or a T cell subset sorted from them (not recorded which). These receptors all come from an adult woman who had mild COVID-19 (a few samples of this study predate the infection). Cell type and time point are not known.

V usage is TRBV7-2 and J usage is TRBJ1-5, with D tentatively TRBD1 (6 bases). Germline-derived CDR1 and CDR2 are SGHTA and FQGNSA. V lost 3 bases to trimming and J lost 7 bases, with 10 bases between them. The CDR3 extends over 13 amino acids. CDR3 DNA: TGTGCCAGCAGCTTTCATCAGGGGCAGCCCCAGCATTTT. Its protein product is CASSFHQGQPQHF.

V usage is TRBV6-6 and J usage is TRBJ1-2, with no clear D. The CDR3 totals 15 residues. CDR1 is MNHNY, CDR2 SVGAGI, per germline (reference sequence). The V end was cut by 0 bases, the J end by 8 bases, with 16 bases between. The CDR3, as DNA: TGTGCCAGCAGTTACTCCGACCGATCCGATCGGGGCTACACCTTC. Its protein is CASSYSDRSDRGYTF.

The J gene is TRBJ1-3, the V gene TRBV2, with unresolved D. The germline V gene has CDR1 SNHLY and CDR2 FYNNEI. Trimming took 2 bases from V and 9 from J, leaving 14 bases between them. The CDR3 sequence is 14 residues long. CDR3 amino acids: CASSESWQFSTIYF. DNA for the CDR3: TGTGCCAGCAGTGAATCGTGGCAGTTTAGCACCATATATTTT.

This chain joins TRBV30 and TRBJ2-6; 7 positions agree with TRBD1. Trimming cost V 5 bases and J 0 bases; bases outside gene matches: 1. Germline values: CDR1 GTSNPN, CDR2 SVGIG (reference sequence). The length of the CDR3 is 14 residues. The CDR3 DNA sequence: TGTGCCTGGGGGACAGCCTCTGGGGCCAACGTCCTGACTTTC. Translated, it gives CAWGTASGANVLTF.

The rearrangement uses TRBV7-9 and TRBJ1-5; the D is unclear. CDR3 length: 13 amino acids. Germline CDR1 is SEHNR and CDR2 is FQNEAQ (reference sequence). The germline V and J ends were trimmed by 4 bases and 3 bases, with 7 bases remaining between them. The CDR3: CASSWGDNQPQHF. Written as DNA, the CDR3 is TGTGCCAGCAGCTGGGGAGACAATCAGCCCCAGCATTTT.

In this sample, this clonotype turned up a few times. The CDR3 DNA reads TGTGCCAGCAGCTTGACAGGGTTTTCTTCTGGCTACACCTTC. Translated, it gives CASSLTGFSSGYTF. The chain couples TRBV7-9 to TRBJ1-2; 7 bases are shared with TRBD1. From germline, CDR1 is SEHNR and CDR2 FQNEAQ (reference sequence). The length of the CDR3 is 14 residues. The J segment lost 7 bases and the V segment lost 3 bases, leaving 8 bases of the junction unmatched.

This chain joins TRBV7-9 and TRBJ1-3, with D unresolved. Trimming removed 10 bases at V and 2 bases at J, with 6 bases between. Germline loops: CDR1 SEHNR, CDR2 FQNEAQ (reference sequence). This CDR3 region has 11 residues. CDR3 loop: CATPTGNTIYF. CDR3 sequence (DNA): TGTGCCACCCCGACTGGAAACACCATATATTTT.

This clonotype was counted at least ten times. CDR3 sequence reads: CASSQRAGTDTQYF. The CDR3 DNA is TGCGCCAGCAGCCAACGTGCGGGGACAGATACGCAGTATTTT. The chain carries TRBV4-1 and TRBJ2-3, with a weak D call TRBD2 (6 bases). The CDR3 consists of 14 residues. Germline CDR1 is MGHRA and CDR2 is YSYEKL. Trimming removed 2 bases at V and 3 bases at J, with 9 bases between.

The rearrangement links TRBV12-3 or TRBV12-4 to TRBJ2-7, with 8 bases lining up with TRBD2. The CDR3 consists of 15 residues. Trimming removed 5 bases from V and 4 bases from J; junction bases left unmatched: 10. CDR3 nucleotides: TGTGCCAGCAGTAGAGGTGCGGGAGGATCGTACGAGCAGTACTTC. Its translation: CASSRGAGGSYEQYF.

The rearrangement links TRBV15 to TRBJ1-1, with TRBD1 as a possible D gene (5 bases). Germline V gives CDR1 LNHNV, CDR2 YYDKDF (reference sequence). Trimming shortened V by 5 bases and J by 4 bases, and 20 bases separated the two germline ends. The CDR3 extends over 16 amino acids. In nucleotides, the CDR3 is TGTGCCACCAGCGTCCAACCGGGGGGAAGGGGCACTGAAGCTTTCTTT. This codes for CATSVQPGGRGTEAFF.

This clonotype was seen only a few times. This chain joins TRBV11-2 and TRBJ2-3; D not certain. Trimming pared 6 bases from V and 2 bases from J, leaving 3 bases between. CDR3 length equals 11 residues. Germline values: CDR1 SGHAT, CDR2 FQNNGV. Written as DNA, the CDR3 is TGTGCCAGCAGAACCACAGATACGCAGTATTTT. Its translation is CASRTTDTQYF. The variable domain in full, with the rest retrieved from reference TRBV11-2 and TRBJ2-3, is EAGVAQSPRYKIIEKRQSVAFWCNPISGHATLYWYQQILGQGPKLLIQFQNNGVVDDSQLPKDRFSAERLKGVDSTLKIQPAKLEDSAVYLCASRTTDTQYFGPGTRLTVL.

The genes are TRBV14 and TRBJ2-2, with D unclear. The CDR3 is 17 residues long. From germline, CDR1 is SGHDN and CDR2 FVKESK. The ends were cut back, 0 bases at V and 1 base at J, with 12 bases in the middle. CDR3 DNA: TGTGCCAGCAGCCAAGATATGGGTCTAGAGAACACCGGGGAGCTGTTTTTT. This translates into CASSQDMGLENTGELFF.

The genes are TRBV7-9 and TRBJ1-6; D possibly corresponds to TRBD1 (5 bases). V lost 2 bases, J lost 6 bases, and 11 bases lay in between. Looked up from germline, CDR1 is SEHNR and CDR2 is FQNEAQ (reference sequence). The CDR3 has 15 amino acids. The CDR3 protein is CASSLRGLSNSPLHF. The CDR3 DNA sequence: TGTGCCAGCAGCTTAAGGGGTTTGAGTAATTCACCCCTCCACTTT.

This clonotype was seen more than once but under ten times. The rearrangement uses TRBV5-1 and TRBJ1-1; D gene unclear. The V end was cut by 4 bases, the J end by 1 base, with 11 bases between. From germline, CDR1 is SGHRS and CDR2 YFSETQ. The CDR3 has 14 amino acids. CDR3 residues: CASSTGSGNTEAFF. The CDR3, as DNA: TGCGCCAGCAGCACCGGTTCAGGGAACACTGAAGCTTTCTTT.